This T cell receptor beta chain derives from a study of control samples from healthy donors and cancer patients. The table came from immunoSEQ multiplex PCR; TCRdb's copy has only in-frame clones and leaves some out. The table has approximately 69,000 clones, approximately 89% seen once. V was pared by 1 base and J by 7 bases, with 7 bases between. CDR1 and CDR2 (germline): KGHSH, LQKENI. The CDR3 covers 13 residues. The specimen was PBMCs. The chain recombines TRBV18 with TRBJ1-4; D remains ambiguous. The clonotype originates from a man in his fifties or sixties with colorectal cancer. Written as DNA, the CDR3 is TGTGCCAGCTCACCACGGCGCGGTGAAAAACTGTTTTTT. Its translation: CASSPRRGEKLFF.